This is a list of T cell receptor beta chains from one sample in a study of T cell responses to AZD1222 COVID-19 vaccine. Profiled with immunoSEQ multiplex PCR; TCRdb holds only in-frame clones, not every one. The sample includes 150,000 to 200,000 clones, 90% seen only once; the top ten take about 2.6%. This specimen was peripheral blood, taken on day 0 of AZD1222 vaccination. These receptor sequences come from an adult in good health. Both conserved end residues are part of each CDR3. A D gene is named only where the DNA matches it firmly. The size field is filled for only some rows; it gives once, few, many or a size class.

j_call	d_call	clone_size	v_call	cdr3_aa	cdr3_nt
TRBJ1-5	.	.	TRBV6-5	CASSPGISNQPQHF	TGTGCCAGCAGCCCCGGGATTAGCAATCAGCCCCAGCATTTT
TRBJ2-1	TRBD1	.	TRBV4-3	CASSQDDRVGNEQFF	TGCGCCAGCAGCCAAGACGACAGGGTTGGCAATGAGCAGTTCTTC
TRBJ2-5	.	.	TRBV7-7	CASSLNPPGGETQYF	TGTGCTAGCAGCTTAAATCCGCCAGGCGGGGAGACCCAGTACTTC
TRBJ2-7	TRBD2	.	TRBV10-3	CATAQGLAGGDQYF	TGTGCCACCGCCCAGGGACTAGCGGGGGGGGACCAGTACTTC
TRBJ1-2	.	once	TRBV7-2	CASSLASTGYGYTF	TGTGCCAGCAGCTTAGCGTCTACAGGCTATGGCTACACCTTC
TRBJ2-1	.	few	TRBV18	CASSPTRYNEQFF	TGTGCCAGCTCACCAACCAGATACAATGAGCAGTTCTTC
TRBJ1-3	TRBD1	.	TRBV3-1/TRBV3-2	CASSRQGGGNTIYF	TGTGCCAGCAGCAGACAGGGCGGTGGAAACACCATATATTTT
TRBJ2-1	.	.	TRBV13	CASKRGASPNEQFF	TGTGCCAGCAAACGGGGGGCCTCCCCCAATGAGCAGTTCTTC
TRBJ1-5	.	.	TRBV6-5	CASGGKSNQPQHF	TGTGCCAGCGGAGGGAAGAGCAATCAGCCCCAGCATTTT
TRBJ1-2	.	.	TRBV29-1	CTSGAEDYGYTF	TGCACCTCCGGGGCCGAGGACTATGGCTACACCTTC
TRBJ1-2	.	.	TRBV28	CASSLSAGRGGYTF	TGTGCCAGCAGTTTATCTGCAGGGAGGGGCGGCTACACCTTC
TRBJ1-3	.	.	TRBV19	CASSTSPGSSGNTIYF	TGTGCCAGTAGTACCTCGCCAGGCAGCTCTGGAAACACCATATATTTT
TRBJ2-7	.	.	TRBV7-8	CASSSTPGHPYEQYF	TGTGCCAGCAGCAGTACCCCGGGACACCCCTACGAGCAGTACTTC
TRBJ2-7	.	.	TRBV6-5	CASSTPLEQYF	TGTGCCAGCAGTACCCCCCTTGAGCAGTACTTC
TRBJ2-3	TRBD2	.	TRBV10-3	CAISETSGGTDTQYF	TGTGCCATCAGTGAGACTAGCGGGGGCACAGATACGCAGTATTTT
TRBJ2-2	TRBD1	.	TRBV7-9	CASSLTGDTGELFF	TGTGCCAGCAGCTTAACAGGGGATACCGGGGAGCTGTTTTTT
TRBJ1-5	.	.	TRBV19	CASSITGTPNQPQHF	TGTGCCAGTAGTATAACAGGGACACCAAATCAGCCCCAGCATTTT
TRBJ1-2	.	once	TRBV6-5	CASSSTTGDGYTF	TGTGCCAGCAGTTCGACGACAGGCGATGGCTACACCTTC
TRBJ2-1	.	.	TRBV4-3	CASSQEGPSFYNEQFF	TGCGCCAGCAGCCAAGAGGGACCTTCGTTTTACAATGAGCAGTTCTTC
TRBJ1-5	.	.	TRBV5-1	CASSLGPIDQPQHF	TGCGCCAGCAGCTTGGGGCCCATAGATCAGCCCCAGCATTTT
TRBJ1-1	TRBD1	.	TRBV5-1	CASSLVTGGTEAFF	TGCGCCAGCAGCTTGGTTACAGGGGGCACTGAAGCTTTCTTT
TRBJ1-2	.	.	TRBV6-5	CASSYSGQRGRGYTF	TGTGCCAGCAGTTACTCAGGCCAGCGGGGACGGGGCTACACCTTC
TRBJ2-3	TRBD1	.	TRBV10-3	CAIKTGGVDTQYF	TGTGCCATCAAAACAGGGGGTGTAGATACGCAGTATTTT
TRBJ2-7	.	.	TRBV9	CASSVEGDPRYEQYF	TGTGCCAGCAGCGTAGAGGGGGATCCGAGGTACGAGCAGTACTTC
TRBJ2-3	TRBD1	.	TRBV4-3	CASSQDPPRTGRLDTQYF	TGCGCCAGCAGCCAAGATCCCCCCCGGACAGGGCGTCTAGATACGCAGTATTTT
TRBJ2-7	.	.	TRBV29-1	CSVVSPLAESSYEQYF	TGCAGCGTTGTCTCCCCCCTTGCCGAGAGCTCCTACGAGCAGTACTTC
TRBJ2-7	TRBD1	once	TRBV6-5	CASRNAGTGDEQYF	TGTGCCAGCAGAAACGCGGGGACAGGAGACGAGCAGTACTTC
TRBJ2-1	.	.	TRBV2	CASGLAFDNEQFF	TGTGCCAGCGGTCTAGCGTTCGACAATGAGCAGTTCTTC
TRBJ1-2	.	.	TRBV6-2/TRBV6-3	CASSDLNYGYTF	TGTGCCAGCAGCGATCTAAACTATGGCTACACCTTC
TRBJ1-2	.	once	TRBV4-2	CASSQPGVTHGYTF	TGTGCCAGCAGCCAACCCGGCGTCACTCATGGCTACACCTTC
TRBJ1-1	.	.	TRBV19	CASSDQGKGGLEAFF	TGTGCCAGTAGTGACCAGGGGAAAGGTGGACTTGAAGCTTTCTTT
TRBJ2-5	.	.	TRBV13	CASSRAGPGTQYF	TGTGCCAGCAGCAGAGCGGGCCCGGGGACCCAGTACTTC
TRBJ2-7	.	.	TRBV7-3	CASSLTGLGTTYEQYF	TGTGCCAGCAGCTTAACGGGGTTGGGCACCACCTACGAGCAGTACTTC
TRBJ2-1	TRBD2	once	TRBV5-6	CASSLTSSNEQFF	TGTGCCAGCAGCCTGACTAGCAGCAATGAGCAGTTCTTC
TRBJ2-1	TRBD2	.	TRBV5-5	CASSLFSGGRDEQFF	TGTGCCAGCAGCTTGTTCAGCGGGGGAAGGGATGAGCAGTTCTTC
TRBJ2-1	TRBD2	once	TRBV3-1/TRBV3-2	CASSLGGGNEQFF	TGTGCCAGCAGCCTCGGGGGGGGCAATGAGCAGTTCTTC
TRBJ1-2	TRBD1	.	TRBV5-1	CASRPGDRSYGYTF	TGCGCCAGCAGACCTGGGGACAGGAGCTATGGCTACACCTTC
TRBJ2-3	TRBD2	.	TRBV6-2/TRBV6-3	CASSYRGLAAGEPSTDTQYF	TGTGCCAGCAGTTATCGAGGACTAGCGGCAGGAGAACCTAGCACAGATACGCAGTATTTT